Shown below are 26 T cell receptor beta chains from a single sample sequenced in a study of CD8 T cells in ankylosing spondylitis (TCRdb year 2017). Receptor amplification or capture employed 5' RACE. Sequencing was performed on an Illumina HiSeq 2500. TCRdb cleaned the public reads at Q25 with fastp, built clones with MiXCR and kept in-frame beta chains. Rows with one shared CDR3 protein collapse into an entry with the most common genes and DNA. The sample table holds fewer than 50,000 distinct CDR3 sequences, of which about 11% were seen once. The ten largest clonotypes hold 1.2% to 1.5% of the sample. Sequencing was carried out using blood, either unsorted or a sorted T cell fraction (not recorded which). Receptor source: a male donor with ankylosing spondylitis or in good health (not recorded which).

This clonotype has at least ten counts. This chain joins TRBV20-1 and TRBJ2-3, with TRBD2 matching 9 bases. The junction had 11 bases not matched to a gene; V was cut back by 7 bases and J by 6 bases. This CDR3 has 14 amino acids. The germline CDR1 and CDR2 sequences are DFQATT and SNEGSKA (reference sequence). The CDR3 DNA reads TGCAGTGTATTCAAGCGGGGGGCCCCCGATACGCAGTATTTT. The encoded protein is CSVFKRGAPDTQYF.

This clonotype occurred many times. The chain employs TRBV29-1 and TRBJ2-2; TRBD1 matches at 7 bases. The CDR3 runs 14 residues. Trimming cost V 3 bases and J 2 bases; bases outside gene matches: 3. In germline, CDR1 is SQVTM, CDR2 ANQGSEA. The CDR3 coding sequence is TGCAGCGTTGAGGGACAGTTTAACACCGGGGAGCTGTTTTTT. Translating it yields CSVEGQFNTGELFF.

Many counts were recorded for this clonotype. The chain links TRBV3-1 to TRBJ2-3, with D maybe TRBD1 (5 bases). The length of the CDR3 is 16 residues. Germline lookup yields CDR1 LGHDT and CDR2 YNNKEL (reference sequence). Trimming took off 4 bases at V and 2 bases at J, with 16 bases between the two ends. CDR3 in amino acids: CASSLKGDSFTDTQYF. Here the CDR3 DNA reads TGTGCCAGCAGCCTCAAGGGCGACAGCTTCACAGATACGCAGTATTTT.

This clonotype was detected ten times or more. CDR3 DNA: TGTGCCAGCAGTTTCGGGGGAGGAGTCCCCCAGCATTTT. Protein sequence: CASSFGGGVPQHF. The J gene is TRBJ1-5, the V gene TRBV12-3 or TRBV12-4; the D gene is possibly TRBD1 (5 bases). V was pared by 3 bases and J by 10 bases, with 13 bases between. The CDR3 loop spans 13 amino acids.

This clonotype occurred many times. The CDR3 nucleotides read TGTGCCAGCAGTTTCCACAGGGAGAGTCAGCCCCAGCATTTT. Encoded protein: CASSFHRESQPQHF. The chain carries TRBV6-5 and TRBJ1-5; a possible D gene is TRBD1 (6 bases). V was clipped by 4 bases and J by 6 bases, with 13 bases between them. Per the germline V gene, CDR1 is MNHEY and CDR2 is SVGAGI. The CDR3 extends over 14 amino acids.

This clonotype was seen many times. The chain is built from TRBV5-1 and TRBJ1-6; D might be TRBD1 (5 bases). The germline V and J ends were trimmed by 0 bases and 9 bases, with 10 bases remaining between them. The CDR3 extends over 14 amino acids. The germline V gene encodes CDR1 SGHRS and CDR2 YFSETQ. CDR3 amino acids: CASSLATDTSPLHF. The CDR3 DNA reads TGCGCCAGCAGCTTGGCGACGGACACTTCACCCCTCCACTTT.

At least ten counts were recorded for this clonotype. V usage is TRBV20-1 and J usage is TRBJ1-1; D remains unclear. Trimming pared 6 bases from V and 4 bases from J, leaving 12 bases between. Germline CDR1 and CDR2: DFQATT and SNEGSKA (reference sequence). CDR3 length: 12 residues. CDR3 bases: TGCAGTGCCAGTACAGAGGGCACTGAAGCTTTCTTT. Amino acid sequence: CSASTEGTEAFF.

This clonotype has ten or more counts. This chain links TRBV5-1 with TRBJ1-4; D uncertain. Deletions cut 2 bases from V and 3 bases from J, with 8 bases between. CDR1 is SGHRS and CDR2 is YFSETQ in the germline V gene. CDR3 length equals 14 residues. The DNA of the CDR3 is TGCGCCAGCAGCTTAAGTTCCGCTAATGAAAAACTGTTTTTT. This encodes CASSLSSANEKLFF.

This clonotype occurred many times. The CDR3 sequence: CASSSGQGLGEQFF. Here the CDR3 DNA reads TGTGCCAGCAGTTCGGGACAGGGGCTTGGTGAGCAGTTCTTC. The rearrangement joins TRBV12-3 or TRBV12-4 to TRBJ2-1, with TRBD1 matching over 10 bases. Losses at the gene ends were 4 bases for V and 9 bases for J; bases not matched to a gene: 6. This CDR3 spans 14 amino acids.

The sample holds a few counts of this clonotype. This chain links TRBV4-2 with TRBJ1-2; D is undetermined. CDR1 is LGHNA and CDR2 is YNFKEQ in the germline V gene. V shed 0 bases and J shed 8 bases, with 10 bases lying between them. The CDR3 is 13 amino acids. CDR3 sequence: CASSQDLGWGYTF. In DNA, the CDR3 is TGTGCCAGCAGCCAAGATCTGGGGTGGGGCTACACCTTC.

The rearrangement joins TRBV19 to TRBJ2-1, with D perhaps given as TRBD1 or TRBD2 (5 bases each). From germline, CDR1 is LNHDA and CDR2 SQIVND (reference sequence). V was cut by 6 bases and J by 4 bases, with 16 bases left in between. The CDR3 totals 15 residues. CDR3 loop: CASSSGTPPYNEQFF. CDR3 sequence (DNA): TGTGCCAGTAGCTCCGGGACCCCTCCGTACAATGAGCAGTTCTTC.

Here the CDR3 reads CASSEPGLTSSYEQYF. The CDR3 DNA reads as TGTGCCAGCAGCGAACCGGGACTAACCAGCTCCTACGAGCAGTACTTC. The chain uses TRBV7-2 and TRBJ2-7, with TRBD2 identical over 7 bases. This CDR3 region has 16 residues. Trimming cost V 5 bases and J 0 bases; bases outside gene matches: 10. CDR1 and CDR2 (germline): SGHTA, FQGNSA. The full variable domain, its missing parts supplied by reference TRBV7-2 and TRBJ2-7, is GAGVSQSPSNKVTEKGKDVELRCDPISGHTALYWYRQSLGQGLEFLIYFQGNSAPDKSGLPSDRFSAERTGGSVSTLTIQRTQQEDSAVYLCASSEPGLTSSYEQYFGPGTRLTVT.

There are many counts of this clonotype. The CDR3 coding sequence is TGCGCCAGCAGCCTTTCGGGACCGCCAAACTCTGGAAACACCATATATTTT. Its protein product is CASSLSGPPNSGNTIYF. The chain combines TRBV5-1 with TRBJ1-3; maybe TRBD1 (5 bases). Germline assignment: CDR1 SGHRS and CDR2 YFSETQ. V shed 4 bases and J shed 0 bases, with 17 bases lying between them. The CDR3 runs to 17 residues.

The table lists this clonotype with a few counts. J is TRBJ2-1 and V is TRBV7-9; TRBD2 aligns across 10 bases. The CDR3 covers 16 residues. Losses at the gene ends were 5 bases for V and 4 bases for J; bases not matched to a gene: 8. Germline CDR1 and CDR2: SEHNR and FQNEAQ (reference sequence). The CDR3 reads CASSAASGGLYNEQFF. The CDR3 coding sequence is TGTGCCAGCAGCGCAGCTAGCGGGGGCTTATACAATGAGCAGTTCTTC.

This clonotype was seen at least ten times. The V call is TRBV29-1, the J call TRBJ2-2, with D uncertain. Trimming took off 7 bases at V and 0 bases at J, with 9 bases between the two ends. Germline loops: CDR1 SQVTM, CDR2 ANQGSEA. CDR3 size: 13 residues. CDR3: CSGASTNTGELFF. CDR3 DNA sequence: TGCAGCGGTGCATCGACGAACACCGGGGAGCTGTTTTTT.

The rearrangement joins TRBV5-5 to TRBJ2-3; the D call may be TRBD1 or TRBD2 (6 bases each). Germline values: CDR1 SGHKS, CDR2 YYEKEE (reference sequence). This CDR3 has 15 residues. The V end lost 4 bases, the J end lost 6 bases, and 18 bases lay between the germline ends. The DNA of the CDR3 is TGTGCCAGCAGCCGGGTCGAGGGGGGCTCGGATACGCAGTATTTT. It yields the protein CASSRVEGGSDTQYF.

This clonotype was detected ten times or more. V and J are TRBV29-1 and TRBJ2-2, with TRBD2 matching 9 bases. The germline gives CDR1 SQVTM, CDR2 ANQGSEA. With V trimmed by 6 bases and J by 4 bases, 12 bases remained unmatched. The CDR3 contains 16 residues. This CDR3 is CSVGVVRGGITGELFF. The CDR3 region has the DNA TGCAGCGTGGGGGTGGTGCGGGGGGGAATCACCGGGGAGCTGTTTTTT.

This clonotype occurred many times. The V and J genes are TRBV5-1 and TRBJ2-7; D is perhaps TRBD2 (5 bases). Germline V CDR1 and CDR2: SGHRS, YFSETQ. There are 14 residues in the CDR3. V lost 4 bases, J lost 2 bases, and 13 bases lay in between. CDR3 in DNA: TGCGCCAGCAGCACGGGGAGCGGACCCTACGAGCAGTACTTC. It translates to CASSTGSGPYEQYF.

This clonotype was counted at least ten times. The chain joins TRBV20-1 to TRBJ1-2, with D possibly being TRBD1 (5 bases). The germline V gene encodes CDR1 DFQATT and CDR2 SNEGSKA (reference sequence). The CDR3 is 13 residues long. V gave up 3 bases and J gave up 5 bases, with 13 bases separating them. CDR3 residues: CSASHRQGYGYTF. DNA for the CDR3: TGCAGTGCTAGTCATCGCCAGGGTTATGGCTACACCTTC.

This clonotype was counted at least ten times. J is TRBJ2-7 and V is TRBV20-1, with no clear D. With 3 bases removed from V and 4 bases from J, the gap between germline ends came to 19 bases. Germline CDR1 is DFQATT and CDR2 is SNEGSKA (reference sequence). The CDR3 consists of 15 residues. The CDR3 loop reads CSASLGQPFSYEQYF. CDR3 sequence (DNA): TGCAGTGCTAGCCTTGGGCAGCCCTTTTCTTACGAGCAGTACTTC.

This clonotype was seen only a few times. CDR3 in amino acids: CASSRARGRTGELFF. CDR3 nucleotides: TGTGCCAGCAGCCGGGCTAGGGGTCGTACCGGGGAGCTGTTTTTT. This chain links TRBV21-1 with TRBJ2-2; the D segment call TRBD2 is taken from the table without a DNA check. TRBV21-1 is a recognized pseudogene. The CDR3 sequence is 15 residues long.

This clonotype was seen more than once but under ten times. The chain combines TRBV5-6 with TRBJ2-7; D is undetermined. This CDR3 contains 13 residues. V was clipped by 5 bases and J by 1 base, with 10 bases between them. CDR1 SGHDT and CDR2 YYEEEE come from the germline V gene. This chain's CDR3 is CASRRVYSYEQYF. The CDR3 DNA reads as TGTGCCAGCAGGCGCGTTTATTCCTACGAGCAGTACTTC.

This clonotype has a count of ten or more. The V gene is TRBV6-1, the J gene TRBJ1-2; 9 nucleotides line up with TRBD1. V lost 3 bases, J lost 4 bases, and 6 bases stayed unmatched. This CDR3 has 15 amino acids. Germline V gene data show CDR1 as MNHNS and CDR2 as SASEGT. CDR3 protein: CASSEATGGPYGYTF. The CDR3 coding sequence is TGTGCCAGCAGTGAGGCAACAGGGGGCCCCTATGGCTACACCTTC.

V and J are TRBV5-1 and TRBJ2-1; TRBD1 is a possible D gene (6 bases). The CDR3 is made up of 14 amino acids. The V end was cut by 3 bases, the J end by 8 bases, with 15 bases between. The V gene's germline CDR1 is SGHRS and CDR2 YFSETQ. CDR3 amino acids: CASSWAGAFDEQFF. In DNA, the CDR3 is TGCGCCAGCAGCTGGGCAGGGGCTTTTGATGAGCAGTTCTTC.

This clonotype came up a few times. J is TRBJ2-5 and V is TRBV5-1; weak D call: TRBD2 (7 bases). V shed 0 bases and J shed 5 bases, with 11 bases lying between them. CDR1 is SGHRS, CDR2 YFSETQ, per germline. The CDR3 has 14 residues. CDR3 protein: CASSLGGGTETQYF. DNA of the CDR3: TGCGCCAGCAGCTTGGGGGGGGGCACGGAGACCCAGTACTTC.

This clonotype has a count of ten or more. This chain joins TRBV10-3 and TRBJ1-1; 11 bases map to TRBD1. The CDR3 extends over 14 amino acids. The germline V gene encodes CDR1 ENHRY and CDR2 SYGVKD. The V and J ends lost 6 bases and 5 bases, in that order; junction bases with no gene match: 5. CDR3 amino acids: CAISAGQGVTEAFF. Written as DNA, the CDR3 is TGTGCCATCAGCGCGGGACAGGGGGTTACTGAAGCTTTCTTT.